These 4 T cell receptor beta chains came from one sample sequenced in a study of CXCR3-negative and CXCR3-positive naive CD8 T cells. Preparation of TRB cDNA libraries relied on 5' RACE carrying UMI labels. After re-calling the 5' RACE reads, TCRdb lists one entry per CDR3 protein, DNA absent. This table holds about 30,000 distinct CDR3 sequences. Sequenced sample: memory CD8+ T cells from blood. These receptors were taken from a human donor in good health. Some clones in this sample may be carry-over from other donors' samples.

The chain employs TRBV28 and TRBJ1-1. The CDR3 is 13 amino acids. CDR1 is MDHEN and CDR2 is SYDVKM in the germline V gene. Here the CDR3 reads CASRTDGNTEAFF.

The chain's CDR3 is CASSQTTGARSYNEQFF. V gene TRBV4-1 combines with J gene TRBJ2-1; TCRdb's assignment of TRBD1 cannot be checked, as there is no DNA. The CDR3 is 17 amino acids. The germline CDR1 and CDR2 sequences are MGHRA and YSYEKL.

V gene TRBV14 combines with J gene TRBJ2-7; TCRdb returns TRBD2, unconfirmable since there is no DNA. The CDR3 has 17 residues. CDR1 and CDR2 (germline): SGHDN, FVKESK. The CDR3 protein is CASSRTKTRGSSYEQYF.

The genes are TRBV7-9 and TRBJ2-2; TCRdb returns TRBD1, unconfirmable since there is no DNA. Germline CDR1 and CDR2: SEHNR and FQNEAQ (reference sequence). The CDR3 loop spans 15 amino acids. This CDR3 reads CASRPQGADTGELFF.